The 19 T cell receptor beta chains below come from one sample, sequenced in a study of T cell responses to AZD1222 COVID-19 vaccine. Data came from immunoSEQ multiplex PCR; TCRdb stores just in-frame clones and leaves some out. The sample has some 140,000 clones, 90% to 95% seen once. Sequencing was performed on peripheral blood, taken on day 0 of AZD1222 vaccination. These receptors were taken from an adult in good health.

The rearrangement uses TRBV11-2 and TRBJ2-1, with 7 bases aligning to TRBD2. This CDR3 comprises 16 residues. The V gene's germline CDR1 is SGHAT and CDR2 FQNNGV. V lost 1 base to trimming and J lost 1 base; unmatched junction nucleotides: 4. The CDR3 loop reads CASSLAAGESYNEQFF. The CDR3 nucleotides are TGTGCCAGCAGCTTAGCGGCGGGAGAGTCCTACAATGAGCAGTTCTTC.

This sequence joins TRBV14 and TRBJ1-1; the D gene is possibly TRBD1 (6 bases). The CDR3 has 13 residues. The V and J ends lost 4 bases and 0 bases respectively, with 6 bases between them. From germline, CDR1 is SGHDN and CDR2 FVKESK. As DNA, the CDR3 is TGTGCCAGCAGCCGGACAGTGAACACTGAAGCTTTCTTT. Residues: CASSRTVNTEAFF. The full variable domain, completed using reference TRBV14 and TRBJ1-1, is EAGVTQFPSHSVIEKGQTVTLRCDPISGHDNLYWYRRVMGKEIKFLLHFVKESKQDESGMPNNRFLAERTGGTYSTLKVQPAELEDSGVYFCASSRTVNTEAFFGQGTRLTVV.

The chain recombines TRBV27 with TRBJ2-7; 9 bases agree with TRBD2. With V trimmed by 5 bases and J by 6 bases, 11 bases remained unmatched. This CDR3 is 15 amino acids long. Germline lookup yields CDR1 MNHEY and CDR2 SMNVEV (reference sequence). Here the CDR3 DNA reads TGTGCCAGCAGTACCCAGCGGGAGGCTCAGTCCGAGCAGTACTTC. It is translated as CASSTQREAQSEQYF.

J is TRBJ2-2 and V is TRBV28; D is unclear. The length of the CDR3 is 16 residues. Germline V gives CDR1 MDHEN, CDR2 SYDVKM. The germline V and J ends were trimmed by 5 bases and 1 base, with 14 bases remaining between them. CDR3 loop: CASSTPQRLNTGELFF. In DNA form, the CDR3 reads TGTGCCAGCAGTACCCCCCAGCGACTGAACACCGGGGAGCTGTTTTTT.

As DNA, the CDR3 is TGTGCCAGCAGCCAAGAGTTTGGCACAGATACGCAGTATTTT. It yields the protein CASSQEFGTDTQYF. The chain uses TRBV4-2 and TRBJ2-3, with D unclear. The V gene's germline CDR1 is LGHNA and CDR2 YNFKEQ. CDR3 length: 14 residues. Trimming removed 0 bases at V and 1 base at J, with 5 bases between.

The gene calls are TRBV5-6 and TRBJ1-1; tentatively, D is TRBD1 (6 bases). This CDR3 has 14 residues. Trimming cost V 0 bases and J 5 bases, with 11 bases left between them. Germline V gene data show CDR1 as SGHDT and CDR2 as YYEEEE. The CDR3, as DNA: TGTGCCAGCAGCTTGGGGGTCAGGGGAACTGAAGCTTTCTTT. Its translation is CASSLGVRGTEAFF. Full variable domain (missing parts from reference TRBV5-6 and TRBJ1-1): DAGVTQSPTHLIKTRGQQVTLRCSPKSGHDTVSWYQQALGQGPQFIFQYYEEEERQRGNFPDRFSGHQFPNYSSELNVNALLLGDSALYLCASSLGVRGTEAFFGQGTRLTVV.

The chain carries TRBV4-1 and TRBJ1-5, with D possibly TRBD1 on 6 matching bases. The CDR3 contains 16 residues. Trimming left V 1 base short and J 3 bases short, with 13 bases between. Germline loops: CDR1 MGHRA, CDR2 YSYEKL. The CDR3 spells CASSQGPTGINQPQHF. CDR3 DNA sequence: TGCGCCAGCAGCCAAGGTCCCACAGGGATCAATCAGCCCCAGCATTTT.

The gene calls are TRBV19 and TRBJ2-6; tentatively, D is TRBD1 (5 bases). The CDR3 has 15 residues. Trimming removed 6 bases from V and 0 bases from J, with 9 bases in between. Germline CDR1 reads LNHDA; CDR2 reads SQIVND (reference sequence). The chain's CDR3 is CASSSQVSGANVLTF. The CDR3 region has the DNA TGTGCCAGTAGCTCACAGGTCTCTGGGGCCAACGTCCTGACTTTC.

The CDR3 nucleotides are TGTGCCAGCAGTTACTACAGGGGGCCCTACGAGCAGTACTTC. The encoded protein is CASSYYRGPYEQYF. V is TRBV6-5 and J is TRBJ2-7, with 9 positions matching TRBD1. The J segment lost 2 bases and the V segment lost 1 base, leaving 0 bases of the junction unmatched. Germline V CDR1 and CDR2: MNHEY, SVGAGI. The CDR3 totals 14 residues.

The gene calls are TRBV6-5 and TRBJ2-2; D possibly corresponds to TRBD1 (6 bases). The germline gives CDR1 MNHEY, CDR2 SVGAGI. Trimming removed 5 bases from V and 3 bases from J, with 13 bases in between. The CDR3 totals 15 residues. CDR3 sequence (DNA): TGTGCCAGCAGTCCCGACGCAGGGGACACCGGGGAGCTGTTTTTT. Translating it yields CASSPDAGDTGELFF.

The chain carries TRBV6-5 and TRBJ1-1; 8 positions match TRBD1. This CDR3 spans 15 amino acids. The germline V gene has CDR1 MNHEY and CDR2 SVGAGI. Unmatched junction bases numbered 10, after V lost 4 bases and J lost 6 bases. The CDR3 here is CASSSYRGIAAEAFF. DNA of the CDR3: TGTGCCAGCAGTTCTTACAGGGGGATCGCGGCTGAAGCTTTCTTT.

J is TRBJ2-4 and V is TRBV30; a weak D match, TRBD1 (5 bases). Trimming removed 0 bases from V and 3 bases from J, with 9 bases in between. Germline CDR1 GTSNPN, CDR2 SVGIG (reference sequence). This CDR3 is 14 amino acids long. The CDR3 coding sequence is TGTGCCTGGAGTGTAGGGGAAATCAAAAACATTCAGTACTTC. It translates to CAWSVGEIKNIQYF.

CDR3: CASSLRTYEGGYTF. The CDR3 nucleotides are TGTGCCAGCAGCCTAAGGACTTATGAGGGTGGCTACACCTTC. This rearrangement joins TRBV11-1 to TRBJ1-2; D unresolved. The CDR3 is 14 residues long. V lost 5 bases, J lost 7 bases, and 17 bases lay in between. Germline V gene data show CDR1 as SGHAT and CDR2 as FQDESV (reference sequence).

This clone was observed a single time. The chain uses TRBV28 and TRBJ1-6, with D uncertain. Germline CDR1 MDHEN, CDR2 SYDVKM. The CDR3 runs 17 residues. V was pared by 1 base and J by 0 bases, with 10 bases between. CDR3 loop: CASSLFWLGSYNSPLHF. The CDR3 DNA reads as TGTGCCAGCAGTTTATTTTGGTTGGGCTCCTATAATTCACCCCTCCACTTT. The whole variable domain, filled in from reference TRBV28 and TRBJ1-6, reads DVKVTQSSRYLVKRTGEKVFLECVQDMDHENMFWYRQDPGLGLRLIYFSYDVKMKEKGDIPEGYSVSREKKERFSLILESASTNQTSMYLCASSLFWLGSYNSPLHFGNGTRLTVT.

The chain links TRBV18 to TRBJ1-2, with D perhaps matching TRBD1 (5 bases). Germline lookup yields CDR1 KGHSH and CDR2 LQKENI. The germline V and J ends were trimmed by 4 bases and 4 bases, with 10 bases remaining between them. This CDR3 contains 13 residues. The CDR3 coding sequence is TGTGCCAGCTCACAGGACATCACCTATGGCTACACCTTC. It codes for CASSQDITYGYTF. Looking up the rest from reference TRBV18 and TRBJ1-2 gives the full variable domain: NAGVMQNPRHLVRRRGQEARLRCSPMKGHSHVYWYRQLPEEGLKFMVYLQKENIIDESGMPKERFSAEFPKEGPSILRIQQVVRGDSAAYFCASSQDITYGYTFGSGTRLTVV.

This clone was detected only once. This sequence joins TRBV9 and TRBJ1-2; D is possibly TRBD1 (5 bases). Per germline, CDR1 SGDLS and CDR2 YYNGEE. With 0 bases removed from V and 9 bases from J, the gap between germline ends came to 15 bases. This CDR3 is built from 14 residues. The CDR3 loop reads CASSVGDESLRYTF. In DNA, the CDR3 is TGTGCCAGCAGCGTAGGGGACGAATCCCTGCGCTACACCTTC.

V is TRBV29-1 and J is TRBJ1-2; D not certain. This CDR3 region has 12 residues. CDR1 is SQVTM and CDR2 is ANQGSEA in the germline V gene. V dropped 6 bases and J dropped 5 bases, with 13 bases sitting between them. The CDR3 here is CSVAWTDYGYTF. The CDR3 coding sequence is TGCAGCGTCGCTTGGACGGATTATGGCTACACCTTC.

This chain links TRBV18 with TRBJ2-6, with unresolved D. CDR1 is KGHSH, CDR2 LQKENI, per germline. V was pared by 5 bases and J by 0 bases, with 5 bases between. CDR3 length: 14 amino acids. CDR3 in amino acids: CASSSLSGANVLTF. The CDR3 nucleotides read TGTGCCAGCTCATCTCTCTCTGGGGCCAACGTCCTGACTTTC.

The rearrangement links TRBV6-2 or TRBV6-3 to TRBJ2-2; tentative D call: TRBD2 (6 bases). V gave up 7 bases and J gave up 0 bases, with 27 bases separating them. The germline V gene has CDR1 MNHEY and CDR2 SVGEGT. The CDR3 totals 20 residues. The CDR3 region has the DNA TGTGCCAGCATCCCATCAAGGAATAAGGCGGGGATGGCGAACACCGGGGAGCTGTTTTTT. It is translated as CASIPSRNKAGMANTGELFF.